Listed here are 10 T cell receptor beta chains from one sample, sequenced in a study of identical twins. TCRdb redid the calling of the 5' RACE reads with MiXCR, one entry per CDR3 protein. The sample shows 200,000 to 250,000 distinct CDR3 sequences, 7% of them seen only once. These data were likewise used in another study, on yellow fever vaccine responses in identical twins.

Sequenced sample: memory (CD45RO+) T cells sorted from blood. These receptors all come from a young woman in good health.

This clonotype was counted only a few times. V gene TRBV3-1 combines with J gene TRBJ2-7, with 9 bases lining up with TRBD2. This CDR3 is 15 amino acids long. V gave up 1 base and J gave up 3 bases; unmatched junction bases: 4. Germline CDR1 is LGHDT and CDR2 is YNNKEL (reference sequence). The CDR3 nucleotides read TGTGCCAGCAGCCAAGGGACTAGCGTTAACTACGAGCAGTACTTC. This sequence encodes CASSQGTSVNYEQYF.

This clonotype was observed at least ten times. A much bigger clone sits one base away, suggesting this may be a read error. This chain connects TRBV11-1 to TRBJ2-1, with D hard to call. The CDR3 spans 13 residues. V was trimmed by 1 base and J by 6 bases, leaving 7 bases between them. The germline V gene encodes CDR1 SGHAT and CDR2 FQDESV (reference sequence). CDR3 residues: CASSLGEVNEQFF. The CDR3 region has the DNA TGTGCCAGCAGCTTAGGAGAGGTCAATGAGCAGTTCTTC.

This clonotype was recorded at least ten times. The genes are TRBV5-1 and TRBJ2-5; D gene unclear. This CDR3 region has 11 residues. CDR1 is SGHRS and CDR2 is YFSETQ in the germline V gene. Trimming shortened V by 5 bases and J by 5 bases, and 7 bases separated the two germline ends. CDR3 in DNA: TGCGCCAGCAGGGCTTTGGAGACCCAGTACTTC. This codes for CASRALETQYF.

This clonotype was seen only a few times. The chain uses TRBV4-2 and TRBJ2-5; 13 positions match TRBD2. CDR1 and CDR2 (germline): LGHNA, YNFKEQ. Losses at the gene ends were 1 base for V and 2 bases for J; bases not matched to a gene: 4. The CDR3 totals 17 residues. The CDR3 bases are TGTGCCAGCAGCCAAGGTTGGACTAGCGGGGGACAAGAGACCCAGTACTTC. This translates into CASSQGWTSGGQETQYF.

This clonotype was observed many times. The chain has TRBV7-6 and TRBJ2-3, with D perhaps TRBD1 (6 bases). This CDR3 contains 17 residues. The germline V gene has CDR1 SGHVS and CDR2 FNYEAQ. V lost 2 bases to trimming and J lost 0 bases, with 15 bases between them. The chain's CDR3 is CASSLRRWTASTDTQYF. The CDR3 coding sequence is TGTGCCAGCAGCTTAAGGCGATGGACAGCTAGCACAGATACGCAGTATTTT.

At least ten counts were recorded for this clonotype. The chain is built from TRBV2 and TRBJ2-1; 9 bases are a match to TRBD1. Germline V gene sequence: CDR1 SNHLY, CDR2 FYNNEI. The CDR3 sequence is 15 residues long. The ends lost 6 bases at V and 4 bases at J; junction bases unmatched: 7. The CDR3 DNA reads TGTGCCAGCAGCCCGGGACAGGGACCTTACAATGAGCAGTTCTTC. Encoded protein: CASSPGQGPYNEQFF.

The sample holds many counts of this clonotype. The rearrangement uses TRBV7-6 and TRBJ2-3, with TRBD2 matching 11 bases. Germline CDR1 and CDR2: SGHVS and FNYEAQ. The CDR3 is 15 residues long. V was pared by 4 bases and J by 0 bases, with 0 bases of the junction left unmatched. Here the CDR3 reads CASSWTSGSTDTQYF. The CDR3 nucleotides read TGTGCCAGCAGCTGGACTAGCGGGAGCACAGATACGCAGTATTTT.

The rearrangement uses TRBV20-1 and TRBJ2-6; D unresolved. The CDR3 totals 18 residues. CDR1 and CDR2 from the germline V gene are DFQATT and SNEGSKA (reference sequence). The CDR3 here is CCPKGRKRLSSGANVLTF. The CDR3 DNA reads as TGCTGCCCGAAGGGCCGCAAGCGCTTAAGCTCTGGGGCCAACGTCCTGACTTTC.

This clonotype was found many times. The chain uses TRBV5-6 and TRBJ1-2; unclear D gene. The V end was cut by 0 bases, the J end by 4 bases, with 10 bases between. Per germline, CDR1 SGHDT and CDR2 YYEEEE. The CDR3 is 14 residues long. DNA for the CDR3: TGTGCCAGCAGCTTGGCCAGGACTATCTATGGCTACACCTTC. Translation gives CASSLARTIYGYTF.

This clonotype occurred many times. V and J are TRBV7-7 and TRBJ2-1; 8 bases are a match to TRBD2. Germline V gene lookup returns CDR1 SSHAT and CDR2 FNYEAQ (reference sequence). The length of the CDR3 is 15 residues. V shed 5 bases and J 4 bases; nucleotides not matched to a gene: 7. CDR3 DNA: TGTGCCAGCAGCGTTACTAGCGGAAGATACAATGAGCAGTTCTTC. The encoded protein is CASSVTSGRYNEQFF. Filled out from reference TRBV7-7 and TRBJ2-1, the complete variable domain reads GAGVSQSPRYKVTKRGQDVTLRCDPISSHATLYWYQQALGQGPEFLTYFNYEAQPDKSGLPSDRFSAERPEGSISTLTIQRTEQRDSAMYRCASSVTSGRYNEQFFGPGTRLTVL.